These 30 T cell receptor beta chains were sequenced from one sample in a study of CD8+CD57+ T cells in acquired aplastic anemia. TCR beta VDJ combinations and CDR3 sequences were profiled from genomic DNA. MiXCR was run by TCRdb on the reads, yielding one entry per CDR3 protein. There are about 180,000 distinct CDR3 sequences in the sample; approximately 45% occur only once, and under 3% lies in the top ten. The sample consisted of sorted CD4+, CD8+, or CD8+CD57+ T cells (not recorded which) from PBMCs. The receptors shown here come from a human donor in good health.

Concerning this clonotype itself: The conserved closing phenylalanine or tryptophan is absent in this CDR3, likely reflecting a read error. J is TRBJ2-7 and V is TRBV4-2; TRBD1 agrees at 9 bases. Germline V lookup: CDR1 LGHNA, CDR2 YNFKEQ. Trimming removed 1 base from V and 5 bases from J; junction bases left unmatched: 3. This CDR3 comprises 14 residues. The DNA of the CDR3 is TGTGCCAGCAGCCAAGCGACAGGGGGGCACGAGCAGTACCTC. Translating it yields CASSQATGGHEQYL.

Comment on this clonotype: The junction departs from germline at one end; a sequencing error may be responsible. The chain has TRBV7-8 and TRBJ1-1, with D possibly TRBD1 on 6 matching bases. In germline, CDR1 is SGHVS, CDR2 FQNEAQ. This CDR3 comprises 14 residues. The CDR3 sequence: CAGSLVTGNTEAFF. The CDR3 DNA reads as TGTGCCGGCAGCTTAGTCACAGGGAACACTGAAGCTTTCTTC.

In DNA form, the CDR3 reads TGTGCCACTCGGGACAGGGGGCGCGGTGAGAATCAGCCCCAGCATTTT. Translated, it gives CATRDRGRGENQPQHF. The rearrangement uses TRBV19 and TRBJ1-5; 12 bases match TRBD1. Trimming removed 10 bases from V and 4 bases from J; junction bases left unmatched: 11. Germline CDR1 is LNHDA and CDR2 is SQIVND (reference sequence). The length of the CDR3 is 16 residues. Based on the CDR3 plus reference TRBV19 and TRBJ1-5, the full variable domain is DGGITQSPKYLFRKEGQNVTLSCEQNLNHDAMYWYRQDPGQGLRLIYYSQIVNDFQKGDIAEGYSVSREKKESFPLTVTSAQKNPTAFYLCATRDRGRGENQPQHFGDGTRLSIL.

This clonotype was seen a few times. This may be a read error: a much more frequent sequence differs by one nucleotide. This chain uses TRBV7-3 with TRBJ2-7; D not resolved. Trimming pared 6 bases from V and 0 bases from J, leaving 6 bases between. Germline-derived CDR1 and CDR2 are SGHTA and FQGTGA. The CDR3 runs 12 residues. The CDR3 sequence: CASSYDSYEQYF. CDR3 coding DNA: TGTGCCAGCAGTTACGACTCCTACGAGCAGTACTTC. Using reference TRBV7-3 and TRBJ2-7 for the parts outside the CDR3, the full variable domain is GAGVSQTPSNKVTEKGKYVELRCDPISGHTALYWYRQSLGQGPEFLIYFQGTGAADDSGLPNDRFFAVRPEGSVSTLKIQRTERGDSAVYLCASSYDSYEQYFGPGTRLTVT.

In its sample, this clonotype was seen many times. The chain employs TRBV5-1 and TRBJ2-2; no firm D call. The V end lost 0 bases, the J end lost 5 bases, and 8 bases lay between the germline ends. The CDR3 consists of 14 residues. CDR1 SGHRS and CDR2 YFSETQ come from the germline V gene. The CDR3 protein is CASSLGLETGELFF. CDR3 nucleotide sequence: TGCGCCAGCAGCTTGGGACTGGAGACCGGGGAGCTGTTTTTT. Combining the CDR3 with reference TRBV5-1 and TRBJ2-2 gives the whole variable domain KAGVTQTPRYLIKTRGQQVTLSCSPISGHRSVSWYQQTPGQGLQFLFEYFSETQRNKGNFPGRFSGRQFSNSRSEMNVSTLELGDSALYLCASSLGLETGELFFGEGSRLTVL.

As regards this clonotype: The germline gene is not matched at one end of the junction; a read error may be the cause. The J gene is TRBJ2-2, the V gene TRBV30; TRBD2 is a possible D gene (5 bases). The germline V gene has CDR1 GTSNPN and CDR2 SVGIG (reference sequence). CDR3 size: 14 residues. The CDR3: CAWSVLRGSGELLF. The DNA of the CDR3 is TGTGCCTGGAGTGTACTGAGAGGGTCCGGGGAGCTGCTTTTT.

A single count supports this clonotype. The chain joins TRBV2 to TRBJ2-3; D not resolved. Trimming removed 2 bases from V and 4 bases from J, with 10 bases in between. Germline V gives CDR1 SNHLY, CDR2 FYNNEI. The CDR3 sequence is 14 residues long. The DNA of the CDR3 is TGTGCCAGCAGTGAAAACGGCAGGTCAGATACGCAGTATTTT. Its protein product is CASSENGRSDTQYF.

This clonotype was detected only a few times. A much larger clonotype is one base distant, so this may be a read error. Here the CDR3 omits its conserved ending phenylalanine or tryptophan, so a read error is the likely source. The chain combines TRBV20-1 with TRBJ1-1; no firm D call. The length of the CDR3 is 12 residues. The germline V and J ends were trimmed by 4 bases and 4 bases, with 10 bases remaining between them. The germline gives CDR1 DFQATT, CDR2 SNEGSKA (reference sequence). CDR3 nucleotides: TGCAGTGCTAAAGGGTGGGGCACTGAAGCTTTCCTT. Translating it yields CSAKGWGTEAFL.

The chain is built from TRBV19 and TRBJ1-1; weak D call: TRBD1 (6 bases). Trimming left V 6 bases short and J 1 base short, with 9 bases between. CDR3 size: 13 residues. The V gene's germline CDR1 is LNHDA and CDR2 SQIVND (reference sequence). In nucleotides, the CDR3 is TGTGCCAGTAGGGCACAGGGGAACACTGAAGCTTTCTTT. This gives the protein CASRAQGNTEAFF.

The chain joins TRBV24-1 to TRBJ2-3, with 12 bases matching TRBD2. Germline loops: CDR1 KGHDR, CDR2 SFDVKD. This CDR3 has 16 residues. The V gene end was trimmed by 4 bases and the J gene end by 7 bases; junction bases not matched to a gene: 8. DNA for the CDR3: TGTGCCACCAGTGACCCGACTAGCGGGAGTCTTTATACGCAGTATTTT. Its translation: CATSDPTSGSLYTQYF.

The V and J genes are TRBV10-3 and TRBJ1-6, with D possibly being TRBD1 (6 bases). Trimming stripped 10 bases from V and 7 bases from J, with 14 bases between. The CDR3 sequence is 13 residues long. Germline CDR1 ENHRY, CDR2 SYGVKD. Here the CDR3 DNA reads TGTGCCACCTCTCAGGGGAGCAATTCACCCCTCCACTTT. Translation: CATSQGSNSPLHF.

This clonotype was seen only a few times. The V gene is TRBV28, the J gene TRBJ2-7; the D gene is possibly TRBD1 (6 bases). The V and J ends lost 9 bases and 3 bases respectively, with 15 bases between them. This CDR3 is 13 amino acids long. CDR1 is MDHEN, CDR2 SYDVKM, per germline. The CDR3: CASNTQGRYEQYF. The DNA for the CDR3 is TGTGCCAGTAACACACAGGGCCGCTACGAGCAGTACTTC.

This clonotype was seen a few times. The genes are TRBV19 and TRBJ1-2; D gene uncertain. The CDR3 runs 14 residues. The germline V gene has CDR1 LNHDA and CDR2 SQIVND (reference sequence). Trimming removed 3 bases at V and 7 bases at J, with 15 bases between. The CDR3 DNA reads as TGTGCCAGTAGTATTGGAGCAACTCAGGTTGGCTACACCTTC. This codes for CASSIGATQVGYTF.

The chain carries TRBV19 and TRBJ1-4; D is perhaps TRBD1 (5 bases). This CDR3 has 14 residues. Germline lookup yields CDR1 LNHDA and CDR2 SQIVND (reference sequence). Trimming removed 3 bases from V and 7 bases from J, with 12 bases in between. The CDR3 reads CASSMGGQLEKLFF. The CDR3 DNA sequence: TGTGCCAGTAGTATGGGAGGACAACTTGAAAAACTGTTTTTT.

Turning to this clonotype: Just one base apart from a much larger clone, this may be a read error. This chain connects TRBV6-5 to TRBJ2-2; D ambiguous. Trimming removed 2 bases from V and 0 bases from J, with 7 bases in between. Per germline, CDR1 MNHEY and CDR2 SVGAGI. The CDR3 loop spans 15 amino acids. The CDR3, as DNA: TGTGCCAGCAGTTACCTCACGACGAACACCGGGGAGCTGTTTTTT. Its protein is CASSYLTTNTGELFF.

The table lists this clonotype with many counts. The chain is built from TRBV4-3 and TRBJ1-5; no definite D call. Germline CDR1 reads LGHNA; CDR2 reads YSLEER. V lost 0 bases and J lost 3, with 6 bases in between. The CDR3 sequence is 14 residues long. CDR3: CASSQDRSNQPQHF. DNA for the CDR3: TGCGCCAGCAGCCAAGATCGGTCCAATCAGCCCCAGCATTTT.

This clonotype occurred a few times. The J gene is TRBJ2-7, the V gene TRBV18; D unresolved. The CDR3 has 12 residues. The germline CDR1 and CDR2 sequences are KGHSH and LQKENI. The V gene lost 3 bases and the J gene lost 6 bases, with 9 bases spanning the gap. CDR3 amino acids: CASSPNKFEQYF. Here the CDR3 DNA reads TGTGCCAGCTCACCTAATAAGTTCGAGCAGTACTTC.

The CDR3 nucleotides read TGCGCCAGCAGGCGGGACGGATACGAGCAGTACTTC. Translation gives CASRRDGYEQYF. The rearrangement links TRBV5-1 to TRBJ2-7, with a possible D match to TRBD2 (6 bases). Germline V lookup: CDR1 SGHRS, CDR2 YFSETQ. The CDR3 is made up of 12 amino acids. The V and J ends lost 5 bases and 4 bases respectively, with 10 bases between them.

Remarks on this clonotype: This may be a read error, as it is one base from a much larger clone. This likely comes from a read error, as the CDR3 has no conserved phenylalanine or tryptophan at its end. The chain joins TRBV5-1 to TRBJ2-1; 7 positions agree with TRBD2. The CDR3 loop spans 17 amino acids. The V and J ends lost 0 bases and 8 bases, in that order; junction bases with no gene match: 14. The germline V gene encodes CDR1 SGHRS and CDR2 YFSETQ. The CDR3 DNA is TGCGCCAGCAGCTTGGTAGGTCGCGGGAGAACTCGGGATGAGCAGTTCTCC. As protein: CASSLVGRGRTRDEQFS.

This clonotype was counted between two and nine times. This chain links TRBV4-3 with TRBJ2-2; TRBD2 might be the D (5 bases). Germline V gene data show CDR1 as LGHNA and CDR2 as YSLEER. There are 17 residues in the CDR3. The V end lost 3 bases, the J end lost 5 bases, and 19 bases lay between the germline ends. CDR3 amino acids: CASSHPLRGRITGELFF. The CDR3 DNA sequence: TGCGCCAGCAGCCACCCGCTCCGGGGAAGGATAACCGGGGAGCTGTTTTTT.

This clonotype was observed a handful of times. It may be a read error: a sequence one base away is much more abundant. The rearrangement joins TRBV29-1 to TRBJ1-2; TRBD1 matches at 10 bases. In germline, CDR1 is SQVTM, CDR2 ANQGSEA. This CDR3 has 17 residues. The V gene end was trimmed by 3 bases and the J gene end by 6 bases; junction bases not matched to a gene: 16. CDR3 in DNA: TGCAGCGTTGATCCTATTGGCGACAGGGGGCGCAGAAATGGCTACACCTTC. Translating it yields CSVDPIGDRGRRNGYTF.

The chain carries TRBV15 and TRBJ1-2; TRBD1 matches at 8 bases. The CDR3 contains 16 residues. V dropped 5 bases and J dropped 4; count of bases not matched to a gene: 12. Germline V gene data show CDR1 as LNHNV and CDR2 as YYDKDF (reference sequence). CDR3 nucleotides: TGTGCCACCAGCGCAGATCAGGGGGCGCGTGTCTATGGCTACACCTTC. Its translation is CATSADQGARVYGYTF.

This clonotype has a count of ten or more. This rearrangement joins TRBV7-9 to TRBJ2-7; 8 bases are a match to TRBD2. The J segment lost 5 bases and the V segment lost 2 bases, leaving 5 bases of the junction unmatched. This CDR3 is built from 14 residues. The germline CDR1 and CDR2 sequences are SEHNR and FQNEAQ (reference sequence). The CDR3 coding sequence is TGTGCCAGCAGCTTATCCAGCGGGAGCAACGAGCAGTACTTC. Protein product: CASSLSSGSNEQYF.

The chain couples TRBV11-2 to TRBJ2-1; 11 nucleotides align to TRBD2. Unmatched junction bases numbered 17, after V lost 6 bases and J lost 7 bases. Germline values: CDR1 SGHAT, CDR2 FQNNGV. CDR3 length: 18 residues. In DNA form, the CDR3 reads TGTGCCAGCAGACCTCTAGCGGGAGGAGTCAAGTGGCGGAATGAGCAGTTCTTC. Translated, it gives CASRPLAGGVKWRNEQFF. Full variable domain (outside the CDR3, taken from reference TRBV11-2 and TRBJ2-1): EAGVAQSPRYKIIEKRQSVAFWCNPISGHATLYWYQQILGQGPKLLIQFQNNGVVDDSQLPKDRFSAERLKGVDSTLKIQPAKLEDSAVYLCASRPLAGGVKWRNEQFFGPGTRLTVL.

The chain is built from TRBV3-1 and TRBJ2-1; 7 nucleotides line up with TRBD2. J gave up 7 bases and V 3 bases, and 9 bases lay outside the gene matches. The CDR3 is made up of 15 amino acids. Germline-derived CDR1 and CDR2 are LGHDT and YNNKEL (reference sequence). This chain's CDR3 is CASSQREGGTNEQFF. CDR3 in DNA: TGTGCCAGCAGCCAGAGGGAGGGAGGGACGAATGAGCAGTTCTTC.

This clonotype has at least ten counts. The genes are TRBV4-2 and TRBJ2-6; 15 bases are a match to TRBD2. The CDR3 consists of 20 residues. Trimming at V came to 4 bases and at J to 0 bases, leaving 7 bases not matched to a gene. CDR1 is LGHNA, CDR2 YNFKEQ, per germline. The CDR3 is CASSPGLAGGQDSGANVLTF. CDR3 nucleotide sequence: TGTGCCAGCAGCCCGGGACTAGCGGGAGGCCAAGACTCTGGGGCCAACGTCCTGACTTTC.

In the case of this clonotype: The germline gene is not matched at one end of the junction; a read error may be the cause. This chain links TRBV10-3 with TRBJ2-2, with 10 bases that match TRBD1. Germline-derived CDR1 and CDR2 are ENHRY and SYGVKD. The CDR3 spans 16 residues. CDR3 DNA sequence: TGTGCCAGCAGTTACTCGACAGGGGGCGGAACCGGGGAGCTGTTTTTT. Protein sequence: CASSYSTGGGTGELFF.

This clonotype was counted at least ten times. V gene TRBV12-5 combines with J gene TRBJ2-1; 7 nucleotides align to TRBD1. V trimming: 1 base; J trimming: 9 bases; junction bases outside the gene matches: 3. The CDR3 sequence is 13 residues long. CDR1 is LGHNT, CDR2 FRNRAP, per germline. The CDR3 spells CASGLDRGTEQFF. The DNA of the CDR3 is TGTGCTAGTGGTTTGGACAGGGGCACTGAGCAGTTCTTC.

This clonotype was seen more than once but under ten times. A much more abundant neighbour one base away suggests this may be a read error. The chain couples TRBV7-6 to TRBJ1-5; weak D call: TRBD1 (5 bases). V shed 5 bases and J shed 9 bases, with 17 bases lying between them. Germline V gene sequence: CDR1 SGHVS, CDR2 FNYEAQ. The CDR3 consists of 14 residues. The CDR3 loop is CASSLSGGGRPQHF. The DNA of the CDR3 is TGTGCCAGCAGCCTGTCCGGGGGGGGTCGGCCCCAGCATTTT.

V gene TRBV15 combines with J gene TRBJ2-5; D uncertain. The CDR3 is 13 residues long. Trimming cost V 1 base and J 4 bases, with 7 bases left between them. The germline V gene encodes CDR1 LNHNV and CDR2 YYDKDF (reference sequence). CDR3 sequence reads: CATSRGRGETQYF. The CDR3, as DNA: TGTGCCACCAGCAGAGGGCGCGGAGAGACCCAGTACTTC.